The present T cell receptor beta chain was sequenced within a study of cytomegalovirus exposure and HLA in healthy donors. Across the study: Some 85 million unique TCRs from HLA-typed donors were held in an early data release. Of the donors genotyped, approximately 410 in all, 75% to 85% fell in the Caucasian-associated ancestry cluster. Study-level results: Among TCR beta chains, those listed as cytomegalovirus-associated numbered more than 150. The number of N-insertions in an Asian-associated ancestry cluster was reportedly below the 666-donor mean in a later analysis.

Primers: 60 Vbeta forward and 13 Jbeta reverse. Clones were sequenced by immunoSEQ multiplex PCR, and TCRdb holds only the in-frame ones, with some missing. The sample totals fewer than 75,000 clones. The CDR3 is 16 residues long. Between the trimmed V and J ends, which lost 2 bases and 1 base, there was a span of 14 bases. CDR1 and CDR2 (germline): MNHNY, SVGAGI (reference sequence). On this clone itself: What it binds is unknown.

This TCR derives from a boy aged 5-17 years in good health and CMV-seronegative. The sequenced sample consisted of PBMCs. The J gene is TRBJ1-1, the V gene TRBV6-6; tentative D call: TRBD1 (5 bases). The CDR3 is CASSYMRGGTNTEAFF. CDR3 coding DNA: TGTGCCAGCAGTTACATGCGGGGAGGGACGAACACTGAAGCTTTCTTT.